This TCR beta chain was found in a study of blood T cell dynamics during melanoma immunotherapy. At the level of the study: Standard first-line treatment here was pembrolizumab or nivolumab plus ipilimumab in metastatic melanoma.

The time point was: pre-treatment baseline. Trimming took 6 bases from V and 5 from J; bases not matched to a gene: 14. Germline values: CDR1 LNHDA, CDR2 SQIVND (reference sequence). The CDR3 contains 17 residues. The data were produced by immunoSEQ multiplex PCR, yet TCRdb's version contains in-frame clones alone and is incomplete. The data show some 4,500 clones, with about 87% seen just once and 15% to 20% held by the top ten. The receptor's source is a human donor with melanoma. The chain combines TRBV19 with TRBJ2-3; 10 positions agree with TRBD1. Source: blood, taken from a patient treated with checkpoint blockade. The DNA for the CDR3 is TGTGCCAGTAGACCCGTGACCGGGACAGGGGTGAGAGATACGCAGTATTTT. This gives the protein CASRPVTGTGVRDTQYF.